Following are 21 T cell receptor beta chains from one sample sequenced in a study of beta chain features in type 1 diabetes. Study results and caveats: TCRB CDR3s were moderately but significantly shorter in Type 1 diabetes patients in all four CD4+ subsets.

These receptors have no known antigen. Reverse transcription of all isolated RNA meant that expressed TCRB transcripts were sequenced. Using immunoSEQ multiplex PCR, the repertoire was profiled, and TCRdb retains in-frame clones only, with some absent. The sample yields around 600,000 clones, about an eighth seen once. The sequencing input was naive CD4+ T cells from blood. The receptor set was obtained from a man under 40 with type 1 diabetes.

The V and J genes are TRBV7-2 and TRBJ2-7, with a tentative D call TRBD2 (5 bases). V was pared by 1 base and J by 6 bases, with 10 bases between. Germline CDR1 is SGHTA and CDR2 is FQGNSA. There are 13 residues in the CDR3. The CDR3 nucleotides are TGTGCCAGCAGCTTAGGGGGAGCTCCCGAGCAGTACTTC. Translating gives CASSLGGAPEQYF.

The chain joins TRBV28 to TRBJ2-3, with D possibly being TRBD1 (5 bases). The V end was cut by 6 bases, the J end by 3 bases, with 7 bases between. Germline assignment: CDR1 MDHEN and CDR2 SYDVKM. The CDR3 sequence is 12 residues long. The CDR3 is CASRGVTDTQYF. CDR3 bases: TGTGCCAGCAGAGGGGTGACAGATACGCAGTATTTT.

There are a few counts of this clone. This sequence joins TRBV2 and TRBJ1-2; weak D call: TRBD1 (6 bases). The CDR3 sequence is 14 residues long. V was cut by 5 bases and J by 4 bases, with 14 bases left in between. The germline CDR1 and CDR2 sequences are SNHLY and FYNNEI. DNA for the CDR3: TGTGCCAGCAGTTCCACACAGGGCGGCTATGGCTACACCTTC. It specifies CASSSTQGGYGYTF. Combining the CDR3 with reference TRBV2 and TRBJ1-2 gives the whole variable domain EPEVTQTPSHQVTQMGQEVILRCVPISNHLYFYWYRQILGQKVEFLVSFYNNEISEKSEIFDDQFSVERPDGSNFTLKIRSTKLEDSAMYFCASSSTQGGYGYTFGSGTRLTVV.

This clone was seen a few times. The chain recombines TRBV28 with TRBJ2-3, with a possible D match to TRBD2 (5 bases). V shed 4 bases and J shed 2 bases, with 10 bases lying between them. This CDR3 is 14 amino acids long. Germline V CDR1 and CDR2: MDHEN, SYDVKM. CDR3 sequence (DNA): TGTGCCAGCAGTTCCGGGGATTACACAGATACGCAGTATTTT. Residues: CASSSGDYTDTQYF.

This sequence joins TRBV6-6 and TRBJ2-7, with 10 bases aligning to TRBD1. Germline-derived CDR1 and CDR2 are MNHNY and SVGAGI (reference sequence). The junction had 6 bases not matched to a gene; V was cut back by 6 bases and J by 4 bases. This CDR3 has 14 amino acids. CDR3 DNA: TGTGCCAGCAGCTCGGGACAGGGGCCATACGAGCAGTACTTC. Its translation is CASSSGQGPYEQYF.

The chain combines TRBV7-6 with TRBJ2-5; D possibly corresponds to TRBD2 (7 bases). V was clipped by 0 bases and J by 6 bases, with 11 bases between them. The CDR3 has 14 residues. The germline gives CDR1 SGHVS, CDR2 FNYEAQ. The CDR3 DNA follows: TGTGCCAGCAGCTTAGCGGGGGGGCAGCAGACCCAGTACTTC. Translation gives CASSLAGGQQTQYF.

This clone was recorded a few times. CDR3 loop: CASSPTQGTYEQYF. The CDR3 nucleotides are TGTGCCAGCTCACCAACTCAGGGGACCTACGAGCAGTACTTC. The V and J genes are TRBV18 and TRBJ2-7, with TRBD1 as a possible D gene (6 bases). CDR3 size: 14 residues. The V gene lost 2 bases and the J gene lost 2 bases, with 10 bases spanning the gap. The germline gives CDR1 KGHSH, CDR2 LQKENI.

There are a few counts of this clone. The genes are TRBV2 and TRBJ1-5; 9 bases are shared with TRBD1. Germline CDR1 SNHLY, CDR2 FYNNEI. J lost 2 bases, V lost 4 bases, and 6 bases had no gene match. The CDR3 spans 16 residues. CDR3 bases: TGTGCCAGCAGTGGGACAGGGGCTCTGGGCAATCAGCCCCAGCATTTT. It yields the protein CASSGTGALGNQPQHF.

This chain joins TRBV4-2 and TRBJ2-3; 9 nucleotides line up with TRBD2. The ends lost 3 bases at V and 15 bases at J; junction bases unmatched: 7. The CDR3 totals 12 residues. The germline V gene has CDR1 LGHNA and CDR2 YNFKEQ. The CDR3 coding sequence is TGTGCCAGCAGCCATTTAGCGGGGGACGCTTATTTT. It translates to CASSHLAGDAYF.

For the CDR3, the DNA is TGCGCCAGCAGCTTGGAAACGGGGGGACCCTACAATGAGCAGTTCTTC. Amino acids: CASSLETGGPYNEQFF. The V and J genes are TRBV5-1 and TRBJ2-1, with 7 bases fitting TRBD2. Germline-derived CDR1 and CDR2 are SGHRS and YFSETQ. The CDR3 is 16 amino acids. V lost 0 bases, J lost 2 bases, and 5 bases stayed unmatched.

A few counts support this clone. The chain has TRBV30 and TRBJ1-5, with D tentatively TRBD1 (5 bases). From germline, CDR1 is GTSNPN and CDR2 SVGIG (reference sequence). The CDR3 sequence is 13 residues long. V was shortened by 2 bases and J by 4 bases, with 9 bases between the two germline ends. As DNA, the CDR3 is TGTGCCTGGAGTTCCAGGGATAATCAGCCCCAGCATTTT. Encoded protein: CAWSSRDNQPQHF.

This sequence joins TRBV7-9 and TRBJ2-3, with 7 nucleotides matching TRBD2. Germline-derived CDR1 and CDR2 are SEHNR and FQNEAQ (reference sequence). CDR3 length: 15 amino acids. V shed 5 bases, J shed 1 base, and the junction held 6 bases outside the gene matches. The CDR3 reads CASSKGAGGTDTQYF. The DNA for the CDR3 is TGTGCCAGCAGCAAAGGGGCGGGGGGCACAGATACGCAGTATTTT. Full variable domain (missing parts from reference TRBV7-9 and TRBJ2-3): DTGVSQNPRHKITKRGQNVTFRCDPISEHNRLYWYRQTLGQGPEFLTYFQNEAQLEKSRLLSDRFSAERPKGSFSTLEIQRTEQGDSAMYLCASSKGAGGTDTQYFGPGTRLTVL.

There are a few counts of this clone. This rearrangement joins TRBV4-3 to TRBJ1-6; 8 nucleotides agree with TRBD1. Germline loops: CDR1 LGHNA, CDR2 YSLEER. Losses at the gene ends were 4 bases for V and 11 bases for J; bases not matched to a gene: 7. CDR3 length equals 14 residues. DNA for the CDR3: TGCGCCAGCAGCCTCGACAGGGGCCGCGCACCCCTCCACTTT. Its protein product is CASSLDRGRAPLHF.

The genes are TRBV5-1 and TRBJ1-2; D call uncertain. V lost 10 bases and J lost 3, with 10 bases in between. The CDR3 length is 11 residues. CDR1 SGHRS and CDR2 YFSETQ come from the germline V gene. The CDR3 loop reads CAVPGDYGYTF. For the CDR3, the DNA is TGCGCCGTCCCCGGGGACTATGGCTACACCTTC.

The chain has TRBV4-3 and TRBJ2-7, with TRBD1 matching 9 bases. With 0 bases clipped from V and 0 bases from J, the junction kept 6 bases outside the gene matches. Germline-derived CDR1 and CDR2 are LGHNA and YSLEER. This CDR3 is 17 amino acids long. CDR3 sequence (DNA): TGCGCCAGCAGCCAAGATAAAGGGACAGGGTTCTCCTACGAGCAGTACTTC. This translates into CASSQDKGTGFSYEQYF.

This rearrangement joins TRBV20-1 to TRBJ1-5; no reliable D call. This CDR3 is 11 amino acids long. CDR1 and CDR2 (germline): DFQATT, SNEGSKA (reference sequence). V was shortened by 2 bases and J by 11 bases, with 10 bases between the two germline ends. This chain's CDR3 is CSARRQRAQHF. As DNA, the CDR3 is TGCAGTGCTAGAAGGCAGAGGGCCCAGCATTTT.

This clone was found a few times. V is TRBV19 and J is TRBJ1-1; 10 bases map to TRBD1. In germline, CDR1 is LNHDA, CDR2 SQIVND (reference sequence). V shed 9 bases and J 4 bases; nucleotides not matched to a gene: 14. This CDR3 spans 16 amino acids. The CDR3 region is CASSGQGFGVRTEAFF. The CDR3 DNA reads TGTGCCAGCTCGGGACAGGGGTTCGGTGTACGCACTGAAGCTTTCTTT.

The chain recombines TRBV2 with TRBJ2-3, with TRBD2 matching 8 bases. J was trimmed by 2 bases and V by 5 bases; bases with no gene match: 9. Germline V gene data show CDR1 as SNHLY and CDR2 as FYNNEI. CDR3 length: 16 residues. The DNA for the CDR3 is TGTGCCAGCAGTAAAAACGGGGGGGCGTTCACAGATACGCAGTATTTT. It encodes CASSKNGGAFTDTQYF.

The chain carries TRBV15 and TRBJ2-1; 10 bases are shared with TRBD2. The V gene end was trimmed by 1 base and the J gene end by 5 bases; junction bases not matched to a gene: 8. CDR1 is LNHNV and CDR2 is YYDKDF in the germline V gene (reference sequence). CDR3 length: 17 residues. This chain's CDR3 is CATSRVLAGVNDNEQFF. The CDR3 DNA sequence: TGTGCCACCAGCAGAGTGCTAGCGGGGGTCAACGACAATGAGCAGTTCTTC.

The V and J genes are TRBV9 and TRBJ2-3; D not certain. The CDR3 loop spans 14 amino acids. Trimming stripped 2 bases from V and 3 bases from J, with 10 bases between. Germline V lookup: CDR1 SGDLS, CDR2 YYNGEE. The CDR3 is CASSVLAVTDTQYF. In DNA, the CDR3 is TGTGCCAGCAGCGTTCTCGCGGTGACAGATACGCAGTATTTT.

This clone was detected only a few times. The chain is built from TRBV4-3 and TRBJ1-3; D unresolved. Germline assignment: CDR1 LGHNA and CDR2 YSLEER. The CDR3 contains 16 residues. Trimming removed 0 bases at V and 6 bases at J, with 15 bases between. CDR3 in amino acids: CASSQEASRVVNTIYF. Written as DNA, the CDR3 is TGCGCCAGCAGCCAAGAGGCGTCGAGGGTGGTAAACACCATATATTTT.